The next 26 T cell receptor beta chains were all read from a single sample in a study of blood T cell repertoires in COVID-19. TCRdb's copy holds only in-frame clones and misses some; the assay was immunoSEQ multiplex PCR. The repertoire holds fewer than 130,000 clones, roughly 80% seen once, with 16% in the top ten. Sequencing input: peripheral blood. The receptor source for this set is a woman between 55 and 75 years old with acute or convalescent COVID-19.

The gene calls are TRBV28 and TRBJ1-2; tentatively, D is TRBD1 (5 bases). The CDR3 is 13 amino acids. Per germline, CDR1 MDHEN and CDR2 SYDVKM. V was cut by 1 base and J by 4 bases, with 7 bases left in between. CDR3 protein: CASSLSGVYGYTF. CDR3 bases: TGTGCCAGCAGTTTATCGGGGGTCTATGGCTACACCTTC.

This clone occurred once. This chain's CDR3 is CASSYRGGYTF. The CDR3 nucleotides are TGTGCCAGCAGTTACAGGGGCGGCTACACCTTC. The chain is built from TRBV6-2 or TRBV6-3 and TRBJ1-2; a possible D gene is TRBD1 (5 bases). V lost 2 bases to trimming and J lost 8 bases, with 6 bases between them. CDR1 is MNHEY, CDR2 SVGEGT, per germline. This CDR3 has 11 amino acids.

The rearrangement links TRBV29-1 to TRBJ1-2; 7 bases fit TRBD1. V was pared by 7 bases and J by 7 bases, with 6 bases of the junction left unmatched. CDR1 and CDR2 from the germline V gene are SQVTM and ANQGSEA. This CDR3 is 11 amino acids long. CDR3 in amino acids: CSGDRAGGYTF. The CDR3 DNA follows: TGCAGCGGCGACAGGGCGGGTGGCTACACCTTC.

The V gene is TRBV14, the J gene TRBJ1-3; TRBD1 aligns across 7 bases. The J segment lost 4 bases and the V segment lost 8 bases, leaving 8 bases of the junction unmatched. The CDR3 runs 14 residues. Per the germline V gene, CDR1 is SGHDN and CDR2 is FVKESK. The CDR3, as DNA: TGTGCCAGCGAGGACAGGTCGAGAGGAAACACCATATATTTT. It codes for CASEDRSRGNTIYF.

The chain links TRBV7-9 to TRBJ2-7, with TRBD1 matching 10 bases. The V gene end was trimmed by 3 bases and the J gene end by 3 bases; junction bases not matched to a gene: 5. The CDR3 is 15 amino acids. The germline V gene has CDR1 SEHNR and CDR2 FQNEAQ (reference sequence). The CDR3 region is CASSFTGTGDYEQYF. In DNA, the CDR3 is TGTGCCAGCAGCTTCACCGGGACAGGGGACTACGAGCAGTACTTC.

CDR3 in DNA: TGCAGCGTTGAAACATGGGATGCGGAGGGGACTGAAGCTTTCTTT. Translating it yields CSVETWDAEGTEAFF. The chain couples TRBV29-1 to TRBJ1-1; D is perhaps TRBD1 (5 bases). The CDR3 runs to 15 residues. CDR1 is SQVTM and CDR2 is ANQGSEA in the germline V gene. Deletions cut 2 bases from V and 5 bases from J, with 18 bases between.

The genes are TRBV7-2 and TRBJ1-5, with 7 positions matching TRBD1. Germline V lookup: CDR1 SGHTA, CDR2 FQGNSA. V was pared by 5 bases and J by 4 bases, with 5 bases of the junction left unmatched. The CDR3 totals 14 residues. The CDR3 coding sequence is TGTGCCAGCAGCCCACAGGGGAAGAATCAGCCCCAGCATTTT. It codes for CASSPQGKNQPQHF.

This clone was recorded once. V is TRBV30 and J is TRBJ1-2; a weak D match, TRBD1 (6 bases). This CDR3 contains 14 residues. With 2 bases removed from V and 2 bases from J, the gap between germline ends came to 12 bases. In germline, CDR1 is GTSNPN, CDR2 SVGIG (reference sequence). CDR3: CAWSISTGNYGYTF. For the CDR3, the DNA is TGTGCCTGGAGTATTTCGACAGGAAACTATGGCTACACCTTC.

J is TRBJ1-5 and V is TRBV6-5, with a possible D match to TRBD1 (6 bases). This CDR3 comprises 14 residues. CDR1 and CDR2 from the germline V gene are MNHEY and SVGAGI. Trimming took 2 bases from V and 6 from J, leaving 11 bases between them. In DNA form, the CDR3 reads TGTGCCAGCAGTTACGACATAGGGGGTCAGCCCCAGCATTTT. This encodes CASSYDIGGQPQHF.

V usage is TRBV5-5 and J usage is TRBJ1-6, with TRBD1 matching over 7 bases. CDR3 size: 15 residues. Germline CDR1 and CDR2: SGHKS and YYEKEE (reference sequence). V was clipped by 4 bases and J by 6 bases; unmatched bases: 7. CDR3 loop: CASSLATGSNSPLHF. As DNA, the CDR3 is TGTGCCAGCAGCCTCGCGACAGGGAGTAATTCACCCCTCCACTTT. The full variable domain, with the rest looked up from reference TRBV5-5 and TRBJ1-6, is DAGVTQSPTHLIKTRGQQVTLRCSPISGHKSVSWYQQVLGQGPQFIFQYYEKEERGRGNFPDRFSARQFPNYSSELNVNALLLGDSALYLCASSLATGSNSPLHFGNGTRLTVT.

This chain connects TRBV7-6 to TRBJ1-5, with TRBD1 matching over 7 bases. V lost 1 base, J lost 4 bases, and 7 bases stayed unmatched. Germline loops: CDR1 SGHVS, CDR2 FNYEAQ. The CDR3 has 16 residues. The CDR3 here is CASSLGDSILNQPQHF. The DNA of the CDR3 is TGTGCCAGCAGCTTAGGGGACAGTATTCTAAATCAGCCCCAGCATTTT.

The chain couples TRBV28 to TRBJ1-3; 8 bases line up with TRBD1. CDR3 length: 14 residues. Germline CDR1 reads MDHEN; CDR2 reads SYDVKM. The V segment lost 6 bases and the J segment 9 bases; nucleotides outside the gene matches: 10. The CDR3 reads CASREGQEPGTIYF. DNA for the CDR3: TGTGCCAGCAGGGAGGGACAGGAGCCCGGCACCATATATTTT.

The rearrangement uses TRBV10-3 and TRBJ1-4, with D unclear. The CDR3 contains 16 residues. Germline V gives CDR1 ENHRY, CDR2 SYGVKD. V was trimmed by 0 bases and J by 6 bases, leaving 14 bases between them. This CDR3 reads CAISESKGGSYEKLFF. In DNA, the CDR3 is TGTGCCATCAGTGAGTCGAAGGGAGGTTCGTATGAAAAACTGTTTTTT.

CDR3 sequence (DNA): TGTGCCAGCAGTTACCACGGGGGGGAGGGGCACATTCAGTACTTC. Its translation: CASSYHGGEGHIQYF. The chain recombines TRBV6-2 or TRBV6-3 with TRBJ2-4, with 8 nucleotides matching TRBD2. The germline V gene has CDR1 MNHEY and CDR2 SVGEGT. The CDR3 covers 15 residues. V gave up 2 bases and J gave up 8 bases; unmatched junction bases: 8.

J is TRBJ2-3 and V is TRBV6-1, with D tentatively TRBD2 (6 bases). Trimming took 2 bases from V and 4 from J, leaving 16 bases between them. CDR1 MNHNS and CDR2 SASEGT come from the germline V gene. CDR3 length: 16 amino acids. CDR3 DNA sequence: TGTGCCAGCAGTGAATGGGGACTCACTAAGTCAGATACGCAGTATTTT. Translating it yields CASSEWGLTKSDTQYF.

The chain joins TRBV7-9 to TRBJ2-4, with TRBD2 as a possible D gene (7 bases). Germline values: CDR1 SEHNR, CDR2 FQNEAQ (reference sequence). V lost 6 bases, J lost 9 bases, and 12 bases lay in between. The length of the CDR3 is 12 residues. Here the CDR3 reads CASSFRGGIQYF. CDR3 nucleotides: TGTGCCAGCAGTTTTAGGGGGGGCATTCAGTACTTC. Combining the CDR3 with reference TRBV7-9 and TRBJ2-4 gives the whole variable domain DTGVSQNPRHKITKRGQNVTFRCDPISEHNRLYWYRQTLGQGPEFLTYFQNEAQLEKSRLLSDRFSAERPKGSFSTLEIQRTEQGDSAMYLCASSFRGGIQYFGAGTRLSVL.

This sequence joins TRBV11-1 and TRBJ2-5, with a tentative D call TRBD1 (6 bases). V dropped 1 base and J dropped 3 bases, with 9 bases sitting between them. This CDR3 is 14 amino acids long. Germline V gene data show CDR1 as SGHAT and CDR2 as FQDESV (reference sequence). The CDR3: CASSLGRGKETQYF. As DNA, the CDR3 is TGTGCCAGCAGCTTAGGCAGGGGAAAAGAGACCCAGTACTTC.

Regarding this clone: Sequence at one end of the junction differs from germline and may be a read error. The chain recombines TRBV6-2 or TRBV6-3 with TRBJ2-7; TRBD2 matches 9 bases. In germline, CDR1 is MNHEY, CDR2 SVGEGT. The CDR3 contains 15 residues. In DNA form, the CDR3 reads TGTGCCAGCAGTTCGGGCGGGGGGGCCTCCCACGAGCAGTACTTC. This gives the protein CASSSGGGASHEQYF.

The chain uses TRBV5-6 and TRBJ2-7; 9 nucleotides line up with TRBD2. The CDR3 spans 15 residues. After removal of 1 base from V and 4 bases from J, the junction contained 6 bases not matched to a gene. In germline, CDR1 is SGHDT, CDR2 YYEEEE. CDR3 coding DNA: TGTGCCAGCAGCTTGAAGCCTAGCGGGGAGTACGAGCAGTACTTC. This sequence encodes CASSLKPSGEYEQYF.

The chain links TRBV5-5 to TRBJ1-4; the match to TRBD1 covers 8 bases. Germline CDR1 reads SGHKS; CDR2 reads YYEKEE (reference sequence). The CDR3 is made up of 14 amino acids. The V gene end was trimmed by 5 bases and the J gene end by 11 bases; junction bases not matched to a gene: 11. The CDR3, as DNA: TGTGCCAGCAGTCCCCAGCGGACAGGGTCGAAACTGTTTTTT. Its protein is CASSPQRTGSKLFF.

The chain joins TRBV4-2 to TRBJ1-5; no clear D. Trimming shortened V by 1 base and J by 4 bases, and 5 bases separated the two germline ends. Germline V CDR1 and CDR2: LGHNA, YNFKEQ. The length of the CDR3 is 13 residues. CDR3 bases: TGTGCCAGCAGCCAAGCTGAGAATCAGCCCCAGCATTTT. This encodes CASSQAENQPQHF.

DNA for the CDR3: TGTGCCAGCAGCACTGGACTGCAAGCTAGCACAGATACGCAGTATTTT. Protein: CASSTGLQASTDTQYF. The chain recombines TRBV9 with TRBJ2-3; D might be TRBD2 (5 bases). V was cut by 4 bases and J by 0 bases, with 15 bases left in between. Germline V gives CDR1 SGDLS, CDR2 YYNGEE. The CDR3 spans 16 residues.

This sequence joins TRBV19 and TRBJ2-3; a weak D match, TRBD1 (6 bases). The V gene lost 4 bases and the J gene lost 4 bases, with 12 bases spanning the gap. The CDR3 is made up of 14 amino acids. From germline, CDR1 is LNHDA and CDR2 SQIVND (reference sequence). The CDR3 sequence is CASSTWTVADTQYF. The DNA of the CDR3 is TGTGCCAGTAGTACCTGGACAGTGGCAGATACGCAGTATTTT.

The chain couples TRBV4-3 to TRBJ1-5; the D is unclear. CDR1 and CDR2 from the germline V gene are LGHNA and YSLEER. CDR3 length: 13 residues. V gave up 0 bases and J gave up 7 bases, with 7 bases separating them. The CDR3 protein is CASSQDFVQPQHF. CDR3 sequence (DNA): TGCGCCAGCAGCCAAGATTTCGTCCAGCCCCAGCATTTT.

This chain connects TRBV12-3 or TRBV12-4 to TRBJ1-2; D call uncertain. V shed 5 bases and J shed 14 bases, with 18 bases lying between them. The length of the CDR3 is 12 residues. The CDR3 sequence: CASSPGTAEHTF. The CDR3 DNA reads as TGTGCCAGCAGTCCCGGTACAGCCGAGCATACCTTC.

V usage is TRBV2 and J usage is TRBJ2-4; tentative D call: TRBD1 (6 bases). The CDR3 contains 11 residues. Trimming stripped 10 bases from V and 6 bases from J, with 10 bases between. The germline CDR1 and CDR2 sequences are SNHLY and FYNNEI. As DNA, the CDR3 is TGTGCCACCGAAGGGGGAAACATTCAGTACTTC. It specifies CATEGGNIQYF.